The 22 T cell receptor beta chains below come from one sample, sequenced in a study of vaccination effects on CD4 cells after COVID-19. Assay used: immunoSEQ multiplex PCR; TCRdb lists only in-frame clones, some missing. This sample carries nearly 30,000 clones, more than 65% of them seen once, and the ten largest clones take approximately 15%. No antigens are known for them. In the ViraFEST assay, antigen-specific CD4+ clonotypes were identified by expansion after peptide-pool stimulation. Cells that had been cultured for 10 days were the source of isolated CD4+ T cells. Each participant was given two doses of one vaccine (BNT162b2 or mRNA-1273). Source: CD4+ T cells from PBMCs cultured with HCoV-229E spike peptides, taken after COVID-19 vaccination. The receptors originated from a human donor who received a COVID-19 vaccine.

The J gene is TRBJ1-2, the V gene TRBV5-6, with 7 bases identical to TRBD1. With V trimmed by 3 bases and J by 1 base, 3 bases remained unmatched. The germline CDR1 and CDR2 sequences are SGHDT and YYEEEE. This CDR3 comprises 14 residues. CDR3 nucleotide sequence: TGTGCCAGCAGCTCGGGACAGCTTAACTATGGCTACACCTTC. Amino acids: CASSSGQLNYGYTF.

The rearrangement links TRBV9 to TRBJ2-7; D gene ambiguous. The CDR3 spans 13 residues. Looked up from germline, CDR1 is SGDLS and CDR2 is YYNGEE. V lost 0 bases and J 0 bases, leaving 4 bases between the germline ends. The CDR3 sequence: CASSVGLSYEQYF. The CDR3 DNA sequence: TGTGCCAGCAGCGTAGGACTCTCCTACGAGCAGTACTTC.

The DNA of the CDR3 is TGCGCCAGCAGCTTGCGAGCGGGGGGTGACACTGAAGCTTTCTTT. It codes for CASSLRAGGDTEAFF. The chain combines TRBV5-1 with TRBJ1-1; D may be TRBD1 (5 bases). V lost 1 base, J lost 3 bases, and 13 bases lay in between. Germline-derived CDR1 and CDR2 are SGHRS and YFSETQ. This CDR3 has 15 residues.

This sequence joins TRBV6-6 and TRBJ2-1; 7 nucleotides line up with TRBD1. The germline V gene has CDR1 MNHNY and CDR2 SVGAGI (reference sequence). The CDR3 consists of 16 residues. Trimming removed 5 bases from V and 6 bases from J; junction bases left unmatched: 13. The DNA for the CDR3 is TGTGCCAGCAGTCAGCCTTTGACAGGGTCAATCAATGAGCAGTTCTTC. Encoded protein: CASSQPLTGSINEQFF.

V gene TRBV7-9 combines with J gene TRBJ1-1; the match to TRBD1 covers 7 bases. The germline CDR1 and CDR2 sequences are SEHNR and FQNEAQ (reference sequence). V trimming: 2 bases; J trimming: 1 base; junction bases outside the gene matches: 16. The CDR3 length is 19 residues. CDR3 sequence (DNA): TGTGCCAGCAGCTTATTGTATAGAGTCAGGGGGACGGGGAACACTGAAGCTTTCTTT. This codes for CASSLLYRVRGTGNTEAFF.

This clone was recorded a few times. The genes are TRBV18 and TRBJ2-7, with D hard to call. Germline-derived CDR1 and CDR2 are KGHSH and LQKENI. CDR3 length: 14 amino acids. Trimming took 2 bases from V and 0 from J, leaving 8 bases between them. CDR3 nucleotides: TGTGCCAGCTCACCAGGCGGCAACTCCTACGAGCAGTACTTC. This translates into CASSPGGNSYEQYF.

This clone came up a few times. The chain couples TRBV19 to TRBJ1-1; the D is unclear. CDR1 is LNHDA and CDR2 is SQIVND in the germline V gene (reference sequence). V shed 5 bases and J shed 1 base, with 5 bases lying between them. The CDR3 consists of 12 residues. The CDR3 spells CASSPSNTEAFF. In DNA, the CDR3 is TGTGCCAGTAGTCCATCGAACACTGAAGCTTTCTTT. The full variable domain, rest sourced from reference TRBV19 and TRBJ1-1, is DGGITQSPKYLFRKEGQNVTLSCEQNLNHDAMYWYRQDPGQGLRLIYYSQIVNDFQKGDIAEGYSVSREKKESFPLTVTSAQKNPTAFYLCASSPSNTEAFFGQGTRLTVV.

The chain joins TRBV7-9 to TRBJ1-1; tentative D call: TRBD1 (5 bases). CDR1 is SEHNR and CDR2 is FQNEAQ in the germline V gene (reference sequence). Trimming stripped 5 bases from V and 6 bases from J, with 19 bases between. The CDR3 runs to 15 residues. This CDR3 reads CASSPFEAGRPEAFF. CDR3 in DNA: TGTGCCAGCAGCCCGTTCGAGGCAGGGAGACCTGAAGCTTTCTTT.

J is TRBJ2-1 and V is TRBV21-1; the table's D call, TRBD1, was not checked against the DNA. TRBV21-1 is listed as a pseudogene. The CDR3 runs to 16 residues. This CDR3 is CASSKKRTGPNNEQFF. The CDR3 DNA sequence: TGTGCCAGCAGCAAAAAACGGACAGGACCCAACAATGAGCAGTTCTTC.

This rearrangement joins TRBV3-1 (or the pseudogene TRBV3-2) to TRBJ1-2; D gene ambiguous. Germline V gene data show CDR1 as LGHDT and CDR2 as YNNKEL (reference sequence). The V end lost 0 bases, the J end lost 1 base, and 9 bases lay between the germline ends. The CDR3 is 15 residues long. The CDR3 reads CASSQEVTRNYGYTF. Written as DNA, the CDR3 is TGTGCCAGCAGCCAAGAAGTCACCCGTAACTATGGCTACACCTTC.

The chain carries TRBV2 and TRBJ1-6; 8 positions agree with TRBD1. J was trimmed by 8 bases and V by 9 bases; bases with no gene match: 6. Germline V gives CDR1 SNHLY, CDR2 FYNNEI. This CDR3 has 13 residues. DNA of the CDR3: TGTGCCAGAGGACAGGGTCTTTATTCACCCCTCCACTTT. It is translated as CARGQGLYSPLHF. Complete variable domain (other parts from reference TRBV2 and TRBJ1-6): EPEVTQTPSHQVTQMGQEVILRCVPISNHLYFYWYRQILGQKVEFLVSFYNNEISEKSEIFDDQFSVERPDGSNFTLKIRSTKLEDSAMYFCARGQGLYSPLHFGNGTRLTVT.

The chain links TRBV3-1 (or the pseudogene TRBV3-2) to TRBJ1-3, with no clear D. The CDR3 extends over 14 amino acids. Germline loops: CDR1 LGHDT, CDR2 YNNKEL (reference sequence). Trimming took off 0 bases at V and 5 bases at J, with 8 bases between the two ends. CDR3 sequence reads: CASSQDGSRNTIYF. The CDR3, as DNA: TGTGCCAGCAGCCAAGATGGATCGAGAAACACCATATATTTT.

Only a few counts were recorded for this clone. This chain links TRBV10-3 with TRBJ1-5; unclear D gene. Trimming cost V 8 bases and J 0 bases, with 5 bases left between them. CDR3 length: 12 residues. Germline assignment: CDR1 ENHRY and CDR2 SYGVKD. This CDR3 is CAISPSNQPQHF. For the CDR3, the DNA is TGTGCCATCTCTCCTAGCAATCAGCCCCAGCATTTT.

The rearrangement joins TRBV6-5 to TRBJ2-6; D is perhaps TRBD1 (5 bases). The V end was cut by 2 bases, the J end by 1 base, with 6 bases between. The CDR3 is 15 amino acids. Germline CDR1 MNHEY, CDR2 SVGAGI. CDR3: CASSYRGSGANVLTF. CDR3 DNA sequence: TGTGCCAGCAGTTACAGGGGATCTGGGGCCAACGTCCTGACTTTC.

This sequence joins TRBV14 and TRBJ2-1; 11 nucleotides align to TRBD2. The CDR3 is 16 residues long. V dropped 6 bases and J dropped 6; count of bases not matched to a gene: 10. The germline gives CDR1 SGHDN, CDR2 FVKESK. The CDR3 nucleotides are TGTGCCAGCAGGGCAAAAATAGCGGGAGGGCTCAATGAGCAGTTCTTC. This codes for CASRAKIAGGLNEQFF.

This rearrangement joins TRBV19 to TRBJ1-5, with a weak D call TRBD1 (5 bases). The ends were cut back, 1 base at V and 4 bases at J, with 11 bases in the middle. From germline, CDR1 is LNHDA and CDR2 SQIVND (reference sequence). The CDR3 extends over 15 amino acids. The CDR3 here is CASSIGTDRNQPQHF. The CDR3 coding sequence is TGTGCCAGTAGTATAGGAACCGACAGAAATCAGCCCCAGCATTTT.

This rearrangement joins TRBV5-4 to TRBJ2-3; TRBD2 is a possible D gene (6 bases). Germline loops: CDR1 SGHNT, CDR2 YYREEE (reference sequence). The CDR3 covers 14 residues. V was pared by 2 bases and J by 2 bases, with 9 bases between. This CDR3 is CASSFAGNTDTQYF. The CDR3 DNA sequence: TGTGCCAGCAGCTTCGCGGGGAACACAGATACGCAGTATTTT. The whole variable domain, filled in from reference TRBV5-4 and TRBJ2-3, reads ETGVTQSPTHLIKTRGQQVTLRCSSQSGHNTVSWYQQALGQGPQFIFQYYREEENGRGNFPPRFSGLQFPNYSSELNVNALELDDSALYLCASSFAGNTDTQYFGPGTRLTVL.

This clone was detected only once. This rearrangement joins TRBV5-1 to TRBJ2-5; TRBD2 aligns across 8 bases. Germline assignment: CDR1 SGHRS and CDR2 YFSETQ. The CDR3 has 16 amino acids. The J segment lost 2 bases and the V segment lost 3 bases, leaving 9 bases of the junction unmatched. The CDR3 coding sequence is TGCGCCAGCAGCTCGGGACCTGGACTAGCTCAAGAGACCCAGTACTTC. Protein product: CASSSGPGLAQETQYF. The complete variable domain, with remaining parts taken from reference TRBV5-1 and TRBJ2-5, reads KAGVTQTPRYLIKTRGQQVTLSCSPISGHRSVSWYQQTPGQGLQFLFEYFSETQRNKGNFPGRFSGRQFSNSRSEMNVSTLELGDSALYLCASSSGPGLAQETQYFGPGTRLLVL.

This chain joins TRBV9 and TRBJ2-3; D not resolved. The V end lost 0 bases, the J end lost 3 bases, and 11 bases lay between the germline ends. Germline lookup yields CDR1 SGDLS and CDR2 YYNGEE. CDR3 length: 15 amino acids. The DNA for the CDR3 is TGTGCCAGCAGCGTAGATTTTGCTCGGACAGATACGCAGTATTTT. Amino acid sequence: CASSVDFARTDTQYF.

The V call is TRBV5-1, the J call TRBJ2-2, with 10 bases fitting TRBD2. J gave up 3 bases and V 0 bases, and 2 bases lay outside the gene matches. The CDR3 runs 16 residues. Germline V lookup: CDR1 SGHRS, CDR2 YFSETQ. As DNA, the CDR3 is TGCGCCAGCAGCTTGGAAGCGGGGGGGGACACCGGGGAGCTGTTTTTT. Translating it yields CASSLEAGGDTGELFF.

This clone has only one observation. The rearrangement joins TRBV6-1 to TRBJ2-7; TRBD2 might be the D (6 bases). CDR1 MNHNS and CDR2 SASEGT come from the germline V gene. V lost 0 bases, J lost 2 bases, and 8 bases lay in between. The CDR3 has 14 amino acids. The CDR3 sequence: CASSEAGGTYEQYF. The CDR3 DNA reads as TGTGCCAGCAGTGAAGCAGGAGGGACCTACGAGCAGTACTTC.

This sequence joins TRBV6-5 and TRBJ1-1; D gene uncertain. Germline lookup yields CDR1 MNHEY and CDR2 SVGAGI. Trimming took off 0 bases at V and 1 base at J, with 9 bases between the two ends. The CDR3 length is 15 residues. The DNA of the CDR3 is TGTGCCAGCAGTTACTCGATGGTCACGAACACTGAAGCTTTCTTT. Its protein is CASSYSMVTNTEAFF.